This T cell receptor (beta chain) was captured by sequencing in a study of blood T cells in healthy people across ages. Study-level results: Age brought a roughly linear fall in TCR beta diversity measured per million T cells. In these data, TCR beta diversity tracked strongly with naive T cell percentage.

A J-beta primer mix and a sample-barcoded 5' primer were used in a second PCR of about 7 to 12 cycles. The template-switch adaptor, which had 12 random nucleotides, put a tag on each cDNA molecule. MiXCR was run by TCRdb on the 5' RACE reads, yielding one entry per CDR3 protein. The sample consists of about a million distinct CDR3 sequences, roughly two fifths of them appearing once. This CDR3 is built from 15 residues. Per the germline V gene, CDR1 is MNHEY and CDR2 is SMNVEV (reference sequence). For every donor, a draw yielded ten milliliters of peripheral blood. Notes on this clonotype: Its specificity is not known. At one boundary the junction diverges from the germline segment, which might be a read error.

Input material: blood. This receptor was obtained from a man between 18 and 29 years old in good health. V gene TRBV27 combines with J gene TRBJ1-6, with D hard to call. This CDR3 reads CASSSRIGFNSSLHF. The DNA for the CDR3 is TGTGCCAGCAGTTCCCGGATAGGATTTAATTCATCCCTCCACTTT.